This T cell receptor (beta chain) was captured in a study of human T cells and chemical hapten exposure. Study background: Patients, mostly women, had alopecia areata, alopecia totalis or alopecia universalis.

Source study methods: Counting gave a median of about 89,000 TCRs per sample, with values ranging from about 20,000 to 750,000. TCRdb processed the RACE reads anew with MiXCR; each CDR3 protein has one entry. Here the V and J calls rest on TCRdb's processing, not on the authors' analysis. The table records about 160,000 distinct CDR3 sequences, roughly a quarter of them present only once. CDR3 length: 14 amino acids. V was clipped by 7 bases and J by 3 bases, with 15 bases between them. The sample's time point: patch test 3, about 24 weeks after DPC sensitization. Regarding treatment: therapeutic diphenylcyclopropenone sensitization with weekly scalp DPC.

This rearrangement joins TRBV12-3 or TRBV12-4 to TRBJ1-1, with a weak D call TRBD1 (6 bases). Material: whole blood, obtained in connection with sensitization to the hapten diphenylcyclopropenone (DPC). This clonotype originated in a woman under 30 with alopecia areata. Some clones in this sample may be carry-over from other donors' samples. The CDR3 DNA reads as TGTGCCAGCACCCGAGGGACATTGGACACTGAAGCTTTCTTT. This codes for CASTRGTLDTEAFF.